Each of the 14 T cell receptor beta chains below was sequenced from the same sample in a study of blood T cell repertoires in COVID-19. Generated by immunoSEQ multiplex PCR, the TCRdb table keeps only in-frame clones and is missing some. The data contain just over 300,000 clones, just under 90% of them seen just once; the ten biggest clones take up over 1.5%. The sequenced sample was peripheral blood. The receptors derive from a woman aged 25 to 45 with COVID-19, enrolled during active disease.

The rearrangement links TRBV18 to TRBJ2-3; D remains ambiguous. From germline, CDR1 is KGHSH and CDR2 LQKENI. V was pared by 2 bases and J by 0 bases, with 9 bases between. This CDR3 is 15 amino acids long. In nucleotides, the CDR3 is TGTGCCAGCTCACCAGGGCAGGTTAGCACAGATACGCAGTATTTT. Protein product: CASSPGQVSTDTQYF.

This clone turned up a few times. The chain uses TRBV5-1 and TRBJ1-1; D is ambiguous. The CDR3 is 14 residues long. V dropped 2 bases and J dropped 0 bases, with 8 bases sitting between them. Germline V gives CDR1 SGHRS, CDR2 YFSETQ. The CDR3 here is CASSFGLLNTEAFF. In DNA, the CDR3 is TGCGCCAGCAGCTTCGGTTTATTGAACACTGAAGCTTTCTTT.

This chain joins TRBV7-2 and TRBJ2-7; TRBD1 is a possible D gene (6 bases). V was shortened by 6 bases and J by 0 bases, with 9 bases between the two germline ends. There are 13 residues in the CDR3. Germline V CDR1 and CDR2: SGHTA, FQGNSA. The CDR3 DNA sequence: TGTGCCAGCAGTCAGGGGTTCTCCTACGAGCAGTACTTC. It encodes CASSQGFSYEQYF.

The chain is built from TRBV29-1 and TRBJ2-5, with 9 bases that match TRBD1. The germline CDR1 and CDR2 sequences are SQVTM and ANQGSEA. The V and J ends lost 6 bases and 5 bases, in that order; junction bases with no gene match: 10. This CDR3 spans 14 amino acids. CDR3 amino acids: CSVSQGAMEETQYF. CDR3 sequence (DNA): TGCAGCGTCTCACAGGGGGCTATGGAGGAGACCCAGTACTTC. The full variable domain, rest sourced from reference TRBV29-1 and TRBJ2-5, is SAVISQKPSRDICQRGTSLTIQCQVDSQVTMMFWYRQQPGQSLTLIATANQGSEATYESGFVIDKFPISRPNLTFSTLTVSNMSPEDSSIYLCSVSQGAMEETQYFGPGTRLLVL.

The chain links TRBV29-1 to TRBJ2-2, with TRBD1 as a possible D gene (7 bases). Trimming left V 7 bases short and J 6 bases short, with 12 bases between. The CDR3 has 12 residues. In germline, CDR1 is SQVTM, CDR2 ANQGSEA. Here the CDR3 reads CSATGEAGELFF. Written as DNA, the CDR3 is TGCAGCGCCACAGGGGAGGCCGGGGAGCTGTTTTTT.

The V and J genes are TRBV10-2 and TRBJ1-1, with a tentative D call TRBD1 (5 bases). The V and J ends lost 6 bases and 1 base respectively, with 9 bases between them. This CDR3 comprises 13 residues. Germline CDR1 and CDR2: WSHSY and SAAADI. The CDR3 loop is CASRDRRNTEAFF. In DNA, the CDR3 is TGCGCCAGCAGAGACAGAAGGAACACTGAAGCTTTCTTT.

This chain links TRBV7-9 with TRBJ1-3; no clear D gene. Germline lookup yields CDR1 SEHNR and CDR2 FQNEAQ (reference sequence). V lost 6 bases, J lost 4 bases, and 16 bases lay in between. The CDR3 spans 15 residues. The CDR3 loop is CASSPPGVRGNTIYF. CDR3 in DNA: TGTGCCAGCAGTCCTCCGGGAGTTAGGGGAAACACCATATATTTT.

In regard to this clone: Other DNA sequences in the sample encode the same CDR3. This rearrangement joins TRBV5-1 to TRBJ1-5; maybe TRBD1 (6 bases). With 0 bases removed from V and 4 bases from J, the gap between germline ends came to 11 bases. The CDR3 loop spans 15 amino acids. The germline CDR1 and CDR2 sequences are SGHRS and YFSETQ. The CDR3 DNA reads as TGCGCCAGCAGCTTGGATGGACAGCCAAATCAGCCCCAGCATTTT. This translates into CASSLDGQPNQPQHF.

The CDR3 DNA reads TGTGCCAGCAGTTTTAGTGGAAACACCATATATTTT. Protein sequence: CASSFSGNTIYF. This chain links TRBV2 with TRBJ1-3; D not certain. Trimming pared 5 bases from V and 3 bases from J, leaving 5 bases between. CDR1 and CDR2 (germline): SNHLY, FYNNEI. The CDR3 loop spans 12 amino acids.

The J gene is TRBJ2-3, the V gene TRBV7-9, with D possibly TRBD2 on 6 matching bases. Trimming left V 0 bases short and J 3 bases short, with 19 bases between. The CDR3 contains 18 residues. In germline, CDR1 is SEHNR, CDR2 FQNEAQ (reference sequence). CDR3 residues: CASSLAGRGRRKTDTQYF. In nucleotides, the CDR3 is TGTGCCAGCAGCTTAGCTGGGCGGGGCAGGAGGAAAACAGATACGCAGTATTTT.

The genes are TRBV5-1 and TRBJ2-3; the match to TRBD2 covers 14 bases. CDR3 size: 18 residues. Germline lookup yields CDR1 SGHRS and CDR2 YFSETQ. J was trimmed by 6 bases and V by 4 bases; bases with no gene match: 13. The CDR3 is CASSGGTSGGPLLDTQYF. The CDR3 nucleotides read TGCGCCAGCAGCGGCGGGACTAGCGGGGGCCCTCTTTTGGATACGCAGTATTTT.

CDR3 region: CASSPRSFSYEQYF. The CDR3 DNA is TGTGCCAGCAGTCCCCGTTCTTTCTCCTACGAGCAGTACTTC. V gene TRBV6-2 or TRBV6-3 combines with J gene TRBJ2-7; D not resolved. V lost 5 bases and J lost 0, with 11 bases in between. CDR1 and CDR2 from the germline V gene are MNHEY and SVGEGT. The CDR3 sequence is 14 residues long.

CDR3 DNA sequence: TGTGCCAGCAGGGGACAGCAAGCCAAAAACATTCAGTACTTC. This codes for CASRGQQAKNIQYF. The chain links TRBV6-5 to TRBJ2-4; 7 bases are a match to TRBD1. CDR1 and CDR2 from the germline V gene are MNHEY and SVGAGI. V shed 6 bases, J shed 0 bases, and the junction held 2 bases outside the gene matches. CDR3 length: 14 residues.

The chain recombines TRBV9 with TRBJ1-4, with D possibly being TRBD1 (5 bases). V lost 3 bases to trimming and J lost 7 bases, with 28 bases between them. Germline CDR1 is SGDLS and CDR2 is YYNGEE. The CDR3 has 19 amino acids. The CDR3 here is CASSGPTAGYSPGGEKLFF. For the CDR3, the DNA is TGTGCCAGCAGCGGTCCCACGGCAGGGTACTCTCCCGGGGGTGAAAAACTGTTTTTT.